Listed below are T cell receptor beta chains from one sample, sequenced in a study of T cells in tumors after PD-1 blockade. Using immunoSEQ multiplex PCR, the repertoire was profiled, and TCRdb retains in-frame clones only, with some absent. In the table there are some 13,000 clones, roughly two thirds of which are singletons. The source material was tumor tissue, sampled after anti-PD-1 treatment. These receptors all come from a human donor with cutaneous squamous cell carcinoma. CDR3s include the opening cysteine and the closing phenylalanine or tryptophan. A D gene is named only where the DNA matches it firmly. The size entry is marked missing in some rows and otherwise reads once, few, many or a size class.

abundance	d_gene	j_gene	v_gene	CDR3aa	CDR3nt
NA	NA	TRBJ1-6	TRBV27	CASSRPDRYNSPLHF	TGTGCCAGCAGCCGTCCTGACAGATATAATTCACCCCTCCACTTT
NA	NA	TRBJ2-2	TRBV5-1	CASSLDSAATGELFF	TGCGCCAGCAGCTTGGACAGCGCCGCCACCGGGGAGCTGTTTTTT
medium-sized	TRBD2	TRBJ2-5	TRBV5-4	CASSLSLAGGETQYF	TGTGCCAGCAGCTTGTCCCTAGCGGGAGGAGAGACCCAGTACTTC
NA	NA	TRBJ1-3	TRBV7-2	CASSLASTGRGNTIYF	TGTGCCAGCAGCTTAGCGTCGACAGGCAGAGGAAACACCATATATTTT
medium-sized	NA	TRBJ2-1	TRBV19	CASSPSIQGQQFF	TGTGCCAGTAGTCCTTCGATACAGGGTCAGCAGTTCTTC
NA	NA	TRBJ2-3	TRBV3-1/TRBV3-2	CASTPRGVADTQYF	TGTGCCAGCACCCCAAGGGGTGTAGCAGATACGCAGTATTTT
NA	NA	TRBJ1-5	TRBV28	CASSGPPEYSNQPQHF	TGTGCCAGCAGTGGGCCCCCAGAATATAGCAATCAGCCCCAGCATTTT
few	NA	TRBJ1-2	TRBV15	CATSRDNTEILGYTF	TGTGCCACCAGCAGAGATAACACAGAGATCCTTGGCTACACCTTC
NA	TRBD2	TRBJ2-4	TRBV9	CASSVGAAGSFGNIQYF	TGTGCCAGCAGCGTAGGGGCAGCGGGGTCGTTCGGAAACATTCAGTACTTC
NA	NA	TRBJ2-3	TRBV29-1	CSVVRARATDTQYF	TGCAGCGTTGTTAGGGCACGGGCCACAGATACGCAGTATTTT
once	NA	TRBJ1-1	TRBV11-3	CASSLEANTEAFF	TGTGCCAGCAGCTTAGAGGCGAACACTGAAGCTTTCTTT
few	NA	TRBJ1-6	TRBV3-1/TRBV3-2	CASSPGGSNNSPLHF	TGTGCCAGCAGCCCTGGGGGGTCTAATAATTCACCCCTCCACTTT
NA	TRBD2	TRBJ2-1	TRBV14	CASSRGLAGNEQFF	TGTGCCAGCAGCCGTGGACTAGCGGGGAATGAGCAGTTCTTC
once	NA	TRBJ1-4	TRBV6-1	CASSEVGTNEKLFF	TGTGCCAGCAGTGAAGTTGGTACTAATGAAAAACTGTTTTTT
NA	TRBD2	TRBJ2-1	TRBV7-2	CASSFRTSGGIDEQFF	TGTGCCAGCAGCTTCCGGACTAGCGGGGGGATCGATGAGCAGTTCTTC
once	TRBD1	TRBJ1-2	TRBV5-1	CASSLTGDRGAYGYTF	TGCGCCAGCAGCCTAACAGGGGACAGGGGTGCCTATGGCTACACCTTC
NA	TRBD2	TRBJ2-1	TRBV11-1	CASSLVSGSYNEQFF	TGTGCCAGCAGCTTAGTAAGCGGGAGTTACAATGAGCAGTTCTTC
medium-sized	TRBD1	TRBJ2-7	TRBV7-8	CASSTGGGQYF	TGTGCCAGCAGCACAGGGGGCGGGCAGTACTTC
NA	NA	TRBJ2-5	TRBV18	CASSPRHQETQYF	TGTGCCAGCTCACCACGCCACCAAGAGACCCAGTACTTC
NA	NA	TRBJ2-6	TRBV28	CASSLWVSGANVLTF	TGTGCCAGCAGTTTATGGGTCTCTGGGGCCAACGTCCTGACTTTC
NA	NA	TRBJ1-6	TRBV11-2	CASSLSSTGYNSPLHF	TGTGCCAGCAGCTTATCGAGTACGGGTTACAATTCACCCCTCCACTTT
once	NA	TRBJ2-3	TRBV5-1	CASSYTTRAAFTDTQYF	TGCGCCAGCAGCTACACTACAAGGGCAGCATTCACAGATACGCAGTATTTT
NA	NA	TRBJ1-1	TRBV18	CASSPGLNTEAFF	TGTGCCAGCTCACCAGGGTTGAACACTGAAGCTTTCTTT
NA	TRBD2	TRBJ2-3	TRBV6-5	CASRAWGGSTDTQYF	TGTGCCAGCAGAGCCTGGGGGGGAAGCACAGATACGCAGTATTTT
NA	TRBD1	TRBJ2-3	TRBV27	CASSLRTGGANTQYF	TGTGCCAGCAGTTTAAGGACAGGGGGCGCAAATACGCAGTATTTT
NA	NA	TRBJ1-4	TRBV4-2	CASSQEPGDNEKLFF	TGTGCCAGCAGCCAAGAGCCAGGCGATAATGAAAAACTGTTTTTT
NA	TRBD1	TRBJ1-6	TRBV11-2	CASSRPGTGSSYNSPLHF	TGTGCCAGCAGCCGTCCCGGGACAGGGAGCTCCTATAATTCACCCCTCCACTTT
medium-sized	NA	TRBJ2-5	TRBV4-1	CASSPKTVSGHGPQYF	TGCGCCAGCAGCCCAAAGACGGTTAGCGGCCATGGGCCCCAGTACTTC
NA	TRBD2	TRBJ2-3	TRBV9	CASSAEAGVTDTQYF	TGTGCCAGCAGCGCCGAAGCGGGAGTGACAGATACGCAGTATTTT
NA	TRBD1	TRBJ1-1	TRBV6-5	CASSYSWGQVNTEAFF	TGTGCCAGCAGTTACTCGTGGGGACAGGTGAACACTGAAGCTTTCTTT
few	TRBD1	TRBJ2-1	TRBV6-4	CASSDGNRGCFYNEQFF	TGTGCCAGCAGTGACGGAAACAGGGGGTGTTTCTACAATGAGCAGTTCTTC
NA	TRBD2	TRBJ2-6	TRBV5-5	CASSPIAGGSGANVLTF	TGTGCCAGCAGCCCTATAGCGGGGGGCTCTGGGGCCAACGTCCTGACTTTC
NA	TRBD1	TRBJ2-1	TRBV29-1	CSGRQGNLNEQFF	TGCAGCGGTAGACAGGGGAATCTCAATGAGCAGTTCTTC
NA	TRBD1	TRBJ2-7	TRBV6-5	CATEGETGYEQYF	TGTGCCACCGAGGGGGAGACAGGGTACGAGCAGTACTTC
NA	TRBD1	TRBJ2-3	TRBV5-1	CASSLDAGTANGDTQYF	TGCGCCAGCAGCTTGGATGCCGGGACAGCGAATGGAGATACGCAGTATTTT
NA	TRBD1	TRBJ1-4	TRBV12-5	CASGLAKGRDSNEKLFF	TGTGCTAGTGGTTTGGCCAAGGGACGGGACAGTAATGAAAAACTGTTTTTT
NA	NA	TRBJ1-4	TRBV19	CASSFVGSATNEKLFF	TGTGCCAGTAGTTTTGTTGGTTCTGCAACTAATGAAAAACTGTTTTTT
once	NA	TRBJ2-7	TRBV27	CASSFIGPYEQYF	TGTGCCAGCAGTTTTATTGGACCGTACGAGCAGTACTTC
NA	TRBD2	TRBJ2-7	TRBV5-1	CASSLVGGRLAGAWDVGSNEQYF	TGCGCCAGCAGCTTGGTGGGGGGGAGACTAGCGGGAGCTTGGGACGTTGGATCGAACGAGCAGTACTTC
few	NA	TRBJ2-1	TRBV9	CASSVGVGLGSYNEQFF	TGTGCCAGCAGCGTAGGGGTGGGGCTGGGCTCCTACAATGAGCAGTTCTTC
NA	NA	TRBJ1-3	TRBV30	CAHGQSGNTIYF	TGTGCCCACGGACAGTCTGGAAACACCATATATTTT